These T cell receptor beta chains were read from a single sample in a study of blood T cell repertoires in COVID-19. Produced via immunoSEQ multiplex PCR; TCRdb's table is partial and in-frame only. The table records a few hundred thousand clones, more than 75% of them present only once. Material for sequencing was peripheral blood. The receptor set was obtained from a woman between 40 and 50 years old who had recovered from COVID-19. Both conserved end residues are part of each CDR3. D genes are given only for firm matches. For some rows the clone size is stated as once, few or many, or as a class when expanded; others skip it.

clone_size	v_call	j_call	d_call	cdr3_aa	cdr3_nt
-	TRBV7-8	TRBJ2-1	-	CASSLGGAGSYNEQFF	TGTGCCAGCAGCTTAGGTGGAGCGGGCTCCTACAATGAGCAGTTCTTC
-	TRBV9	TRBJ2-1	TRBD2	CASSVASGSYPTQFF	TGTGCCAGCAGCGTGGCTAGCGGGAGTTATCCAACACAGTTCTTC
few	TRBV2	TRBJ1-5	-	CASSTTPDSYNQPQHF	TGTGCCAGCAGCACGACCCCCGACAGCTACAATCAGCCCCAGCATTTT
-	TRBV5-1	TRBJ2-7	TRBD1	CASSFGDRPPYEQYF	TGCGCCAGCAGCTTCGGGGACAGGCCCCCCTACGAGCAGTACTTC
-	TRBV9	TRBJ2-2	TRBD2	CASGRGGPSWNTGELFF	TGTGCCAGCGGGAGGGGAGGGCCCTCGTGGAACACCGGGGAGCTGTTTTTT
-	TRBV6-2/TRBV6-3	TRBJ1-5	TRBD1	CASSYPRPGQVFYSNQPQHF	TGTGCCAGCAGTTACCCAAGACCGGGACAGGTTTTCTATAGCAATCAGCCCCAGCATTTT
-	TRBV5-1	TRBJ1-6	-	CASSLTGRSPLHF	TGCGCCAGCAGCTTGACAGGACGATCACCCCTCCACTTT
-	TRBV5-6	TRBJ2-5	TRBD2	CASLIAGGETQYF	TGTGCCAGCCTAATAGCGGGAGGAGAGACCCAGTACTTC
-	TRBV7-2	TRBJ1-2	-	CASSLAPWGRNYGYTF	TGTGCCAGCAGCTTAGCGCCTTGGGGCAGGAACTATGGCTACACCTTC
-	TRBV19	TRBJ1-1	-	CASRVGPNTEAFF	TGTGCCAGTAGGGTGGGGCCGAACACTGAAGCTTTCTTT
-	TRBV6-4	TRBJ1-2	TRBD1	CASSETRDRGTNYGYTF	TGTGCCAGCAGTGAAACCCGGGACAGGGGAACTAACTATGGCTACACCTTC
-	TRBV24-1	TRBJ2-5	TRBD2	CATSDWGGGETQYF	TGTGCCACCAGTGATTGGGGGGGTGGGGAGACCCAGTACTTC
-	TRBV6-5	TRBJ1-1	TRBD1	CASSRRQGAGAFF	TGTGCCAGCAGCCGCAGACAGGGAGCCGGAGCTTTCTTT
-	TRBV4-2	TRBJ2-2	TRBD2	CASSQVRLAVTGELFF	TGTGCCAGCAGCCAAGTGAGGCTAGCGGTAACCGGGGAGCTGTTTTTT
-	TRBV4-1	TRBJ1-5	-	CASSQEAPGGRSNQPQHF	TGCGCCAGCAGCCAAGAGGCCCCCGGGGGAAGAAGCAATCAGCCCCAGCATTTT
-	TRBV7-2	TRBJ2-5	TRBD2	CANRFGGGPGGGETQYF	TGTGCCAACCGGTTCGGGGGTGGCCCGGGCGGGGGAGAGACCCAGTACTTC
-	TRBV12-5	TRBJ1-1	-	CASGVRDTEAFF	TGTGCTAGTGGGGTGAGGGACACTGAAGCTTTCTTT
-	TRBV5-1	TRBJ2-3	TRBD2	CASSQGPAGGTDTQYF	TGCGCCAGCAGCCAAGGTCCCGCGGGGGGCACAGATACGCAGTATTTT
once	TRBV7-8	TRBJ2-3	TRBD2	CASSLASSGRAGAPDTQYF	TGTGCCAGCAGCTTAGCGTCTAGCGGGAGGGCCGGTGCCCCAGATACGCAGTATTTT
-	TRBV27	TRBJ2-3	TRBD1	CASSSLPQGADTQYF	TGTGCCAGCAGTTCCCTACCACAGGGGGCAGATACGCAGTATTTT
-	TRBV6-5	TRBJ1-4	TRBD1	CASSYSQGGKLFF	TGTGCCAGCAGTTACTCCCAGGGGGGAAAACTGTTTTTT
-	TRBV9	TRBJ1-1	-	CASSVGGSMNTEAFF	TGTGCCAGCAGCGTAGGCGGGAGCATGAACACTGAAGCTTTCTTT
few	TRBV5-4	TRBJ1-1	TRBD1	CASSLAGTGRMYTEAFF	TGTGCCAGCAGCTTGGCCGGGACAGGGAGGATGTACACTGAAGCTTTCTTT
-	TRBV30	TRBJ2-5	TRBD1	CAWGRTGGKTQYF	TGTGCCTGGGGGAGGACAGGGGGAAAGACCCAGTACTTC
-	TRBV19	TRBJ2-1	TRBD2	CASRPSGLYNEQFF	TGTGCCAGTAGGCCTAGCGGATTATACAATGAGCAGTTCTTC
-	TRBV3-1/TRBV3-2	TRBJ2-5	-	CASSQGVVVGAGETQYF	TGTGCCAGCAGCCAAGGGGTGGTGGTGGGGGCCGGGGAGACCCAGTACTTC
-	TRBV20-1	TRBJ1-2	-	CSARDRGGYTF	TGCAGTGCTAGAGACAGGGGTGGCTACACCTTC
-	TRBV7-3	TRBJ2-1	TRBD2	CASSLGGLAGARGNEQFF	TGTGCCAGCAGCTTGGGGGGACTAGCGGGAGCGAGGGGCAATGAGCAGTTCTTC
-	TRBV7-2	TRBJ2-7	-	CASSPPHRDEQYF	TGTGCCAGCAGCCCACCCCACAGGGACGAGCAGTACTTC
-	TRBV5-4	TRBJ2-5	TRBD1	CASSLGGQGAKETQYF	TGTGCCAGCAGCTTGGGGGGACAGGGGGCCAAAGAGACCCAGTACTTC
-	TRBV7-9	TRBJ2-7	-	CASSSLEVGQYF	TGTGCCAGCAGCTCCCTCGAGGTCGGGCAGTACTTC
-	TRBV29-1	TRBJ2-1	TRBD2	CSVAGGRGYNEQFF	TGCAGCGTTGCTGGCGGGAGGGGATACAATGAGCAGTTCTTC
-	TRBV25-1	TRBJ2-2	-	CASRVPNTGELFF	TGTGCCAGCCGGGTCCCAAACACCGGGGAGCTGTTTTTT
-	TRBV2	TRBJ1-5	-	CASSDLGGNQPQHF	TGTGCCAGCAGTGATCTAGGGGGCAATCAGCCCCAGCATTTT
-	TRBV7-6	TRBJ2-3	TRBD2	CASSPRTSGGLGDTQYF	TGTGCCAGCAGCCCCCGGACTAGCGGGGGCCTGGGAGATACGCAGTATTTT
-	TRBV7-2	TRBJ1-1	-	CASSPRGGRNTEAFF	TGTGCCAGCAGCCCCCGGGGGGGCCGGAACACTGAAGCTTTCTTT
-	TRBV4-1	TRBJ1-4	TRBD1	CASSQERGQGNEKLFF	TGCGCCAGCAGCCAAGAGAGGGGACAGGGGAATGAAAAACTGTTTTTT
-	TRBV19	TRBJ1-6	TRBD1	CASSIDWDRGAYRNSPLHF	TGTGCCAGTAGTATCGACTGGGACAGGGGGGCATATCGGAATTCACCCCTCCACTTT
-	TRBV9	TRBJ2-6	-	CASSVRSGGAGSGANVLTF	TGTGCCAGCAGCGTAAGGAGTGGAGGGGCAGGTTCTGGGGCCAACGTCCTGACTTTC
-	TRBV10-3	TRBJ2-7	TRBD2	CAISDRAPREGGSYEQYF	TGTGCCATCAGTGACCGAGCCCCCCGGGAGGGCGGCTCCTACGAGCAGTACTTC
few	TRBV28	TRBJ1-2	-	CASGRGAGYGYTF	TGTGCCAGCGGCCGGGGGGCTGGGTATGGCTACACCTTC
-	TRBV18	TRBJ2-3	-	CASSPGRAGPSDTQYF	TGTGCCAGCTCACCCGGGCGGGCCGGGCCCTCAGATACGCAGTATTTT
-	TRBV30	TRBJ2-1	-	CAWSTGRVGSYNEQFF	TGTGCCTGGAGTACAGGGCGCGTCGGGTCCTACAATGAGCAGTTCTTC
-	TRBV6-5	TRBJ2-2	-	CASRRGELFF	TGTGCCAGCCGCCGGGGGGAGCTGTTTTTT
once	TRBV27	TRBJ1-4	-	CASRGTPAASEKLFF	TGTGCCAGCAGGGGAACCCCGGCGGCTAGCGAAAAACTGTTTTTT
-	TRBV27	TRBJ1-1	-	CASSLFGRGPEAFF	TGTGCCAGCAGTTTATTCGGCCGGGGTCCTGAAGCTTTCTTT
-	TRBV7-2	TRBJ2-2	TRBD2	CASSPRTSGRTGELFF	TGTGCCAGCAGCCCTCGGACTAGCGGGAGGACCGGGGAGCTGTTTTTT
-	TRBV6-2/TRBV6-3	TRBJ2-7	-	CASSRAYEQYF	TGTGCCAGCAGTCGGGCCTACGAGCAGTACTTC
-	TRBV11-3	TRBJ2-1	-	CASPPWRATYNEQFF	TGTGCCAGCCCCCCCTGGCGGGCGACCTACAATGAGCAGTTCTTC
-	TRBV7-3	TRBJ2-1	TRBD2	CASSPGLAAPWEQFF	TGTGCCAGCAGCCCAGGACTAGCGGCCCCCTGGGAGCAGTTCTTC
-	TRBV28	TRBJ2-2	TRBD1	CASSLPQGAGTGELFF	TGTGCCAGCAGTTTACCTCAGGGGGCAGGGACCGGGGAGCTGTTTTTT
-	TRBV9	TRBJ2-3	TRBD2	CASSPYPGGLRDTQYF	TGTGCCAGCAGCCCATACCCGGGGGGGCTGAGAGATACGCAGTATTTT
-	TRBV7-3	TRBJ1-1	-	CASSLRGGYTEAFF	TGTGCCAGCAGCTTAAGGGGGGGATACACTGAAGCTTTCTTT
-	TRBV19	TRBJ1-5	-	CASSRRGGGEGQPQHF	TGTGCCAGTAGTAGGAGGGGAGGGGGAGAGGGGCAGCCCCAGCATTTT
-	TRBV5-1	TRBJ2-4	TRBD2	CASSLVGQTSGANIQYF	TGCGCCAGCAGCTTGGTGGGGCAAACTAGCGGGGCCAACATTCAGTACTTC
-	TRBV29-1	TRBJ2-1	TRBD2	CSVAVSGSLGGEQFF	TGCAGCGTTGCGGTTAGCGGGAGTTTGGGTGGTGAGCAGTTCTTC